The 22 T cell receptor beta chains reported below all come from one sample, sequenced in a study of glioma-infiltrating T cells. Amplification of TCR alpha and beta CDR3 regions from RNA used iRepertoire nested multiplex PCR. TCRdb called the multiplex PCR reads again in MiXCR, with one record for every CDR3 protein. This sample has more than 350,000 distinct CDR3 sequences, with around 45% found just once. The sequenced sample consisted of glioma tissue, nonneoplastic brain tissue, or PBMCs (not recorded which). Receptor source: a human donor with low-grade glioma or glioblastoma, undergoing nonglioma brain surgery, or in good health (not recorded which).

Only one count was recorded for this clonotype. At one boundary the junction diverges from the germline segment, which might be a read error. The V call is TRBV25-1, the J call TRBJ1-1; no reliable D call. The germline V gene encodes CDR1 MGHDK and CDR2 SYGVNS. The CDR3 sequence is 15 residues long. CDR3 residues: CARSVPERETTEAFF. CDR3 bases: TGTGCCAGAAGTGTACCTGAGAGGGAGACTACTGAAGCTTTCTTT.

As for this clonotype: This could be a read error, since a much larger clone is one nucleotide away. V usage is TRBV6-6 and J usage is TRBJ1-1; D gene uncertain. In germline, CDR1 is MNHNY, CDR2 SVGAGI (reference sequence). CDR3 size: 10 residues. The germline V and J ends were trimmed by 0 bases and 7 bases, with 0 bases remaining between them. For the CDR3, the DNA is TGTGCCAGCAGTTACTCTGAAGCTTTCTTT. It specifies CASSYSEAFF.

This clonotype showed up just once. With a much larger clone just one base away, this may be a read error. The chain joins TRBV27 to TRBJ2-2; 8 nucleotides agree with TRBD1. V shed 2 bases and J 1 base; nucleotides not matched to a gene: 0. Germline assignment: CDR1 MNHEY and CDR2 SMNVEV (reference sequence). This CDR3 spans 15 amino acids. The CDR3 nucleotides read TGTGCCAGCAGTTTAGACAGGGGGAACACCGGGGAGCTGTTTTTT. It yields the protein CASSLDRGNTGELFF.

This clonotype was recorded a few times. The chain joins TRBV4-2 to TRBJ2-7; 8 bases map to TRBD2. Germline trimming cut 0 bases from V and 3 bases from J; bases unmatched to any gene: 13. Per germline, CDR1 LGHNA and CDR2 YNFKEQ. The CDR3 runs 18 residues. The CDR3 is CASSQDQRGLAGIYEQYF. CDR3 DNA sequence: TGTGCCAGCAGCCAAGATCAAAGAGGTTTAGCGGGGATCTACGAGCAGTACTTC.

This clonotype was detected many times. The chain joins TRBV28 to TRBJ1-2, with 8 bases fitting TRBD1. Losses at the gene ends were 4 bases for V and 4 bases for J; bases not matched to a gene: 5. The CDR3 covers 14 residues. In germline, CDR1 is MDHEN, CDR2 SYDVKM. CDR3 in amino acids: CASSSGQGSYGYTF. CDR3 DNA sequence: TGTGCCAGCAGTTCAGGACAGGGTTCCTATGGCTACACCTTC.

The chain combines TRBV20-1 with TRBJ2-1; 8 positions match TRBD2. This CDR3 contains 15 residues. V shed 6 bases and J 5 bases; nucleotides not matched to a gene: 12. Germline V lookup: CDR1 DFQATT, CDR2 SNEGSKA (reference sequence). CDR3 in DNA: TGCAGTGCCCTCGAATTAGCGGGACGTGACAATGAGCAGTTCTTC. Translating it yields CSALELAGRDNEQFF.

The table lists this clonotype with a few counts. The chain couples TRBV19 to TRBJ2-7; 7 bases are a match to TRBD2. Germline CDR1 is LNHDA and CDR2 is SQIVND (reference sequence). The length of the CDR3 is 15 residues. Trimming removed 7 bases from V and 5 bases from J; junction bases left unmatched: 14. The CDR3 DNA is TGTGCCAGTACTTCGATTGCGGGAGTGGGTCACGAGCAGTACTTC. Residues: CASTSIAGVGHEQYF.

This clonotype was counted only a few times. The rearrangement joins TRBV7-9 to TRBJ1-4; D remains unclear. CDR3 length: 14 residues. Trimming stripped 5 bases from V and 5 bases from J, with 12 bases between. Germline loops: CDR1 SEHNR, CDR2 FQNEAQ (reference sequence). CDR3 DNA: TGTGCCAGCAGCGCTGGACTGTTGAATGAAAAACTGTTTTTT. Protein: CASSAGLLNEKLFF. The full variable domain, its missing parts supplied by reference TRBV7-9 and TRBJ1-4, is DTGVSQNPRHKITKRGQNVTFRCDPISEHNRLYWYRQTLGQGPEFLTYFQNEAQLEKSRLLSDRFSAERPKGSFSTLEIQRTEQGDSAMYLCASSAGLLNEKLFFGSGTQLSVL.

The chain has TRBV27 and TRBJ1-4; D is perhaps TRBD1 (5 bases). The CDR3 sequence is 16 residues long. V shed 5 bases and J shed 5 bases, with 18 bases lying between them. The germline CDR1 and CDR2 sequences are MNHEY and SMNVEV (reference sequence). CDR3 coding DNA: TGTGCCAGCAGTCGGGGAGGGGAAGGGTACAATGAAAAACTGTTTTTT. This gives the protein CASSRGGEGYNEKLFF.

The chain couples TRBV28 to TRBJ2-7, with 7 bases aligning to TRBD1. The CDR3 is 13 amino acids. V dropped 6 bases and J dropped 4; count of bases not matched to a gene: 6. Germline values: CDR1 MDHEN, CDR2 SYDVKM. The CDR3 here is CASRGTGEYEQYF. As DNA, the CDR3 is TGTGCCAGCAGAGGAACAGGGGAGTACGAGCAGTACTTC.

This clonotype was picked up many times. The rearrangement links TRBV7-2 to TRBJ2-2, with 14 nucleotides matching TRBD2. Germline V gives CDR1 SGHTA, CDR2 FQGNSA. The CDR3 extends over 20 amino acids. The trim removed 1 base at V and 4 bases at J, leaving 11 bases unmatched. The CDR3 DNA is TGTGCCAGCAGCTTAGATCGCCCCCTCGGACTAGCGGGAGGCACCGGGGAGCTGTTTTTT. Translating it yields CASSLDRPLGLAGGTGELFF.

Comment on this clonotype: A much larger clone lies one base from this, so it may be a read error. V and J are TRBV20-1 and TRBJ1-3; perhaps TRBD1 as D (6 bases). CDR1 DFQATT and CDR2 SNEGSKA come from the germline V gene (reference sequence). V was cut by 5 bases and J by 0 bases, with 20 bases left in between. This CDR3 contains 17 residues. The CDR3 DNA reads as TGCAGTGCTGAAGGGGTACAGGGCTACCCCTCTGGAAACACCATATATTTT. Encoded protein: CSAEGVQGYPSGNTIYF.

The V call is TRBV5-1, the J call TRBJ2-7; 11 bases agree with TRBD2. The CDR3 consists of 14 residues. V gave up 4 bases and J gave up 3 bases; unmatched junction bases: 3. CDR1 and CDR2 (germline): SGHRS, YFSETQ. CDR3 loop: CASSDLAGGYEQYF. The CDR3 DNA reads as TGCGCCAGCAGCGATCTAGCGGGAGGCTACGAGCAGTACTTC.

CDR3 sequence (DNA): TGCAGTGCTACCCCCGAGGGGCGAAGCACTGAAGCTTTCTTT. Amino acid sequence: CSATPEGRSTEAFF. The rearrangement uses TRBV20-1 and TRBJ1-1, with a tentative D call TRBD1 (5 bases). Per germline, CDR1 DFQATT and CDR2 SNEGSKA (reference sequence). CDR3 length: 14 amino acids. Deletions cut 4 bases from V and 4 bases from J, with 16 bases between.

This clonotype was counted only a few times. The chain is built from TRBV28 and TRBJ2-7; weak D call: TRBD1 (6 bases). CDR3 length equals 17 residues. V lost 5 bases and J 5 bases, leaving 25 bases between the germline ends. Looked up from germline, CDR1 is MDHEN and CDR2 is SYDVKM. CDR3: CASSPILAEGEADEQYF. CDR3 coding DNA: TGTGCCAGCAGTCCTATACTGGCTGAGGGGGAAGCCGACGAGCAGTACTTC.

The chain carries TRBV7-2 and TRBJ1-5; TRBD1 might be the D (5 bases). Germline V gives CDR1 SGHTA, CDR2 FQGNSA. V was trimmed by 3 bases and J by 4 bases, leaving 13 bases between them. The CDR3 extends over 15 amino acids. DNA for the CDR3: TGTGCCAGCAGCTTGACAGTCCTGCCTAATCAGCCCCAGCATTTT. Amino acids: CASSLTVLPNQPQHF.

This clonotype was seen once. The germline gene is not matched at one end of the junction; a read error may be the cause. This chain links TRBV18 with TRBJ2-7; 9 bases map to TRBD2. The CDR3 totals 15 residues. CDR1 and CDR2 (germline): KGHSH, LQKENI. CDR3 sequence (DNA): TGTGCCAGCTCACCACTAGCGGGAGCGGTCAACGAGCGGTACTTC. Translated: CASSPLAGAVNERYF.

This sequence joins TRBV4-1 and TRBJ2-7; D is undetermined. V was shortened by 0 bases and J by 0 bases, with 9 bases between the two germline ends. The CDR3 consists of 15 residues. Germline CDR1 and CDR2: MGHRA and YSYEKL. The CDR3, as DNA: TGCGCCAGCAGCCAAGAAGGTGTCGGCTCCTACGAGCAGTACTTC. This encodes CASSQEGVGSYEQYF.

With regard to this clonotype: A read error is possible here, since a much larger clone lies one base away. The chain combines TRBV20-1 with TRBJ2-7; TRBD1 agrees at 7 bases. The V gene end was trimmed by 3 bases and the J gene end by 5 bases; junction bases not matched to a gene: 10. This CDR3 region has 14 residues. CDR1 and CDR2 (germline): DFQATT, SNEGSKA (reference sequence). The CDR3 loop reads CSARRGQYADEQYF. DNA for the CDR3: TGCAGTGCTAGGAGGGGGCAGTACGCCGACGAGCAGTACTTC.

On this clonotype itself: A much larger clone is a single base away; this may be a read error. The chain employs TRBV7-6 and TRBJ2-7; D might be TRBD1 (5 bases). This CDR3 has 15 amino acids. With 4 bases removed from V and 2 bases from J, the gap between germline ends came to 15 bases. Germline V gene data show CDR1 as SGHVS and CDR2 as FNYEAQ. The CDR3 bases are TGTGCCAGCAGCTCCCAATTGGGGCGACCCTACGAGCAGTACTTC. Translated: CASSSQLGRPYEQYF.

The rearrangement links TRBV4-2 to TRBJ2-7, with 11 bases fitting TRBD2. J lost 5 bases, V lost 4 bases, and 10 bases had no gene match. The CDR3 is 16 amino acids. The germline V gene has CDR1 LGHNA and CDR2 YNFKEQ. CDR3 bases: TGTGCCAGCAGCCTCAGGGGACTAGCGGCAACCAACGAGCAGTACTTC. Its protein is CASSLRGLAATNEQYF.

The J gene is TRBJ1-1, the V gene TRBV4-1; perhaps TRBD1 as D (6 bases). The germline V gene has CDR1 MGHRA and CDR2 YSYEKL. Trimming took off 4 bases at V and 3 bases at J, with 18 bases between the two ends. The CDR3 sequence is 16 residues long. The CDR3 sequence: CASSPTPREGDTEAFF. CDR3 bases: TGCGCCAGCAGCCCCACCCCCAGGGAGGGGGACACTGAAGCTTTCTTT.